Below, one T cell receptor beta chain is given with its context. The antigen remains undetermined. Germline CDR1 MGHDK, CDR2 SYGVNS. The CDR3 sequence is 13 residues long. Trimming removed 2 bases from V and 1 base from J, with 2 bases in between. TCRdb's copy holds only in-frame clones and misses some; the assay was immunoSEQ multiplex PCR. The repertoire holds 78,000 or so clones, with roughly 86% as singletons. This record comes from a study of T cells in localized non-small cell lung cancer. Study outcomes and limitations: The study found T cell clonality highest in uninvolved adjacent lung, above tumor.

This rearrangement joins TRBV25-1 to TRBJ2-2; D is undetermined. This sequence was found in a man aged 35-69 years with stage I lung adenocarcinoma. This sample comprised peripheral blood, obtained before any cancer treatment. CDR3 coding DNA: TGTGCCAGCAGTGAAGTGAACACCGGGGAGCTGTTTTTT. Translation gives CASSEVNTGELFF.